This T cell receptor (beta chain) comes out of a study of OX40 agonist ivuxolimab in advanced cancers. Concerning the study at large: The costimulatory receptor OX40 (CD134) was targeted by ivuxolimab, a fully human IgG2 agonistic monoclonal antibody. Intravenous ivuxolimab was administered to patients every 2 weeks at six dose levels: 0.01, 0.1, 0.3, 1.5, 3 and 10 mg/kg. Of the approximately 50 dose-escalation patients, hepatocellular carcinoma was present in some 19, melanoma in around 15, renal cell carcinoma in 9 and head and neck cancer in 9. In the dose-escalation cohort, around 80% of patients were male, and the mean age was 60 years with a range of roughly 23 to 79. Prior anti-PD-1, anti-PD-L1 or anti-CTLA-4 therapy was permitted, and approximately 40% of dose-escalation patients had received checkpoint inhibitors. Partial responses occurred in three dose-escalation patients: two with cutaneous melanoma and one with hepatocellular carcinoma. Peripheral TCRbeta sequencing was intended to test whether TCR sequence diversity was altered and clonal T-cell expansion was caused by ivuxolimab. The monotherapy dose-escalation portion (N ≈ 57 patients) of the phase I ivuxolimab trial is reported in the paper. Paper-wide results and their limitations: At doses from 0.1 to 3.0 mg/kg, clonal expansion was seen in both CD4+ and CD8+ blood T cells between baseline and week 6. The antigen specificity of the peripheral T cells that underwent clonal expansion was not determined. On average, CD8+ T cells showed more expanded clones than CD4+ T cells after ivuxolimab. In the 0.1-3.0 mg/kg groups, partial responders were among the patients with the lowest normalized peripheral clonal expansion, particularly in CD8+ T cells. Low levels of normalized T-cell clonal expansion were also seen in some patients who did not respond.

The trial excluded patients who had a history of autoimmune disease or who were on systemic immunosuppression. In every dose cohort, peripheral blood was drawn for TCR sequencing at baseline, cycle 4 day 1, and cycle 7 day 1. The samples were drawn from a first-in-human, open-label, multicenter phase I dose-escalation trial of ivuxolimab. Adults with locally advanced or metastatic melanoma, renal cell, hepatocellular, or head and neck squamous cell carcinoma were enrolled in the trial. Before TCR sequencing, CD4+ T cells and CD8+ T cells from peripheral blood were sorted into separate populations. To sequence the TCRbeta CDR3 region, genomic DNA was isolated from the sorted cells. The immunoSEQ Assay was used for sequencing of TCRbeta CDR3 regions. Not all clones reach the TCRdb copy of this immuneACCESS table, which keeps in-frame sequences only. Checked studies attribute under half of the gap to unresolved V genes and leave the rest unexplained. Present in this sample are 85,000 to 130,000 clones, 75% to 95% of which were seen just once. Around 0.31% of the sample comes from the top ten.

Points on this clone: The antigen it binds to is not known. No much larger clonotype is one base removed from it; base qualities were not supplied.

The CDR1 and CDR2 encoded by the germline V gene are MNHEY and SVGAGI. Ends trimmed: V by 4 bases, J by 9 bases; bases unmatched to a gene: 6. The CDR3 goes from the cysteine to the phenylalanine over 14 residues. The retained sequence is limited to the CDR3, 42 bases, with the frame set at the first base. The specimen was CD4+ or CD8+ T cells sorted from blood, collected in a trial of the OX40 agonist ivuxolimab. The receptor was isolated from an adult with an advanced solid tumor such as melanoma, head and neck, liver or kidney cancer. The chain was built from TRBV6-5 and TRBJ2-1, and TRBD2 aligns with 10 junction nucleotides. The CDR3 protein: CASSSGLAISEQFF. The sequenced DNA is TGTGCCAGCAGTTCGGGACTAGCGATCAGTGAGCAGTTCTTC.